This T cell receptor (beta chain) originates from a study of T cell responses to AZD1222 COVID-19 vaccine. Whole-study results and caveats: White British ancestry dominated among donors, who included more females, and clonal diversity was possibly underestimated. Spike was spanned by vaccine-associated CD4 TCRs, with dominance at 160-218 and 743-854. Researchers took repertoire samples only after the peak T cell response had come.

This clone was counted a single time. Its antigen is still unknown. After removal of 4 bases from V and 4 bases from J, the junction contained 13 bases not matched to a gene. Germline V lookup: CDR1 MDHEN, CDR2 SYDVKM. This CDR3 region has 17 residues. Libraries were prepared by immunoSEQ multiplex PCR; TCRdb keeps only in-frame clonotypes and omits some of them. The sample lists about 94,000 clones, 85% occurring once. Second doses at about 4 or about 12 weeks were pooled. This sample comprised peripheral blood, obtained 28 days after the second AZD1222 dose. This receptor was obtained from an adult who received the AZD1222 COVID-19 vaccine. The rearrangement uses TRBV28 and TRBJ2-7; 10 bases are shared with TRBD1. The CDR3 protein is CASSSLLDRGSVYEQYF. In DNA, the CDR3 is TGTGCCAGCAGTTCCCTACTGGACAGGGGGTCGGTTTACGAGCAGTACTTC.